The clone carrying this TCR beta chain appeared a few times. Its antigen is as yet unknown. Libraries of TCR beta came from quantitative 5'-RACE with molecular barcodes. From the 5' RACE reads, TCRdb called clonotypes with MiXCR, one entry per CDR3 protein. The sample contains 700,000 or so distinct CDR3 sequences, around 20% of which appear only once. This entry comes from a study of CD8 T cells in ankylosing spondylitis. Study findings and constraints: A TCR beta motif of fewer than ten highly homologous variants seemed to mark ankylosing spondylitis blood. Earlier reports found some motif variants in synovial fluid and blood in reactive arthritis. Peripheral blood samples showed relatively rare disease-linked clones, and these clones were CD8+. According to the report, clones linked to the disease were significantly enriched in matched synovial fluid samples taken from ankylosing spondylitis patients.

The CDR3 spans 14 residues. Trimming left V 6 bases short and J 3 bases short, with 15 bases between. Germline V gene data show CDR1 as MNHEY and CDR2 as SMNVEV (reference sequence). The sequenced sample consisted of blood, either unsorted or a sorted T cell fraction (not recorded which). This TCR was recovered from a male donor with ankylosing spondylitis. The chain combines TRBV27 with TRBJ2-7; D could derive from TRBD1 or TRBD2 (5 bases each). The DNA for the CDR3 is TGTGCCAGCAGCTACCGGGACGGTTACTACGAGCAGTACTTC. Amino acid sequence: CASSYRDGYYEQYF.